This TCR beta chain derives from a study of blood T cell repertoires in COVID-19. Study context: COVID-19 samples collected from the United States, Italy and Spain covered acute and convalescent phases.

Original analysis: Reference gene primer amplification gave nucleated cell count estimates. Method: immunoSEQ multiplex PCR; TCRdb's copy keeps in-frame clones and lacks some. V, J and clone size reflect that table, while D and trimming were determined from the DNA. The data show about 300,000 clones, around 86% seen once. This CDR3 has 15 amino acids. Between the trimmed V and J ends, which lost 3 bases and 1 base, there was a span of 11 bases. The germline V gene encodes CDR1 MNHEY and CDR2 SVGAGI. This TCR was sampled from a woman aged 18-30 years who had recovered from COVID-19. This sequence joins TRBV6-5 and TRBJ2-3, with unresolved D. Specimen: PBMCs or T cells enriched from blood (not recorded which). The CDR3 nucleotides are TGTGCCAGCAGTTATGGCAGCCGGGGCACAGATACGCAGTATTTT. Translated: CASSYGSRGTDTQYF.